The sample holds many counts of the clone carrying this TCR beta chain. V lost 4 bases to trimming and J lost 5 bases, with 14 bases between them. Germline V gives CDR1 MNHNS, CDR2 SASEGT. The CDR3 contains 14 residues. This sample is drawn from a study of T cells in Graves' hyperthyroidism and ophthalmopathy. Amplification of TCR beta CDR3 regions used RNA as the template. During a first-round RT-PCR of the TCR CDR3, the HTBI primer set was used. Each CDR3 protein gets one entry after TCRdb re-called the multiplex PCR reads with MiXCR. Of roughly 740,000 distinct CDR3 sequences in the sample, around 17% were seen once.

The receptor comes from a young man with Graves' hyperthyroidism. This chain uses TRBV6-1 with TRBJ2-5; perhaps TRBD2 as D (6 bases). Specimen: blood. CDR3 sequence: CASSAETRRETQYF. CDR3 nucleotide sequence: TGTGCCAGCAGTGCTGAGACTAGGAGGGAGACCCAGTACTTC.